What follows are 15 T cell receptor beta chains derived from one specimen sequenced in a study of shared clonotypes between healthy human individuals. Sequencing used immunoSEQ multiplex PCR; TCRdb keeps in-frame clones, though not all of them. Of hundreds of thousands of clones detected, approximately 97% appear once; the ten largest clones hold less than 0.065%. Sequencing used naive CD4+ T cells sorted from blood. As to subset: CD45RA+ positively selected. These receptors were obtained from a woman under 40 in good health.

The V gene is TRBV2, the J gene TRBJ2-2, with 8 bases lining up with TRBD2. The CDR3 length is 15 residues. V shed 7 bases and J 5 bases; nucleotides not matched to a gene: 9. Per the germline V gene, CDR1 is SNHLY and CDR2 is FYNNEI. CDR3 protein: CASTTSGVITGELFF. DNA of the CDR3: TGTGCCAGCACAACTAGCGGTGTTATAACCGGGGAGCTGTTTTTT.

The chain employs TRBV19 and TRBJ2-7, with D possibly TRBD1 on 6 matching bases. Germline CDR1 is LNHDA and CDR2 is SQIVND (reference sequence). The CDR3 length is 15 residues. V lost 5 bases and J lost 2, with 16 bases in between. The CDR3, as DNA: TGTGCCAGTAGTCCCTGGACAGAAGATCCCTACGAGCAGTACTTC. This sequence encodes CASSPWTEDPYEQYF.

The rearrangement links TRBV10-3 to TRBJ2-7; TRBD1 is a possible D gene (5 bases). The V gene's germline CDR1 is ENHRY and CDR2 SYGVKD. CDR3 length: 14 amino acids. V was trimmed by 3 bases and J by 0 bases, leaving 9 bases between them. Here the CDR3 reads CAISEGESSYEQYF. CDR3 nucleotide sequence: TGTGCCATCAGTGAAGGGGAAAGCTCCTACGAGCAGTACTTC.

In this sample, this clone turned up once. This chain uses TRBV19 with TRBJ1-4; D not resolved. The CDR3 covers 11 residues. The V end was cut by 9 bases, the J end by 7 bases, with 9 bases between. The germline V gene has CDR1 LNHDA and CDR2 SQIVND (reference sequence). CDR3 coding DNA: TGTGCCAGCCGAGTGGGTGAAAAACTGTTTTTT. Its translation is CASRVGEKLFF.

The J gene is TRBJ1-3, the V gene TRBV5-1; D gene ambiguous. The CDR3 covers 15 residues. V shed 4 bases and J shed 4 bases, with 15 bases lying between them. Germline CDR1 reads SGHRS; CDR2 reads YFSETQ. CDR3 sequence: CASSPGGKAGNTIYF. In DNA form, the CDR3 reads TGCGCCAGCAGCCCAGGAGGGAAGGCAGGAAACACCATATATTTT.

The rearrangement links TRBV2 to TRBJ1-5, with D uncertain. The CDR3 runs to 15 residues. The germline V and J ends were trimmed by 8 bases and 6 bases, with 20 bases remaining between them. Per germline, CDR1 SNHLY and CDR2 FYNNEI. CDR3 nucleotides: TGTGCCAGCGGGAAGACACGAGGTATGGGTCAGCCCCAGCATTTT. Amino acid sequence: CASGKTRGMGQPQHF.

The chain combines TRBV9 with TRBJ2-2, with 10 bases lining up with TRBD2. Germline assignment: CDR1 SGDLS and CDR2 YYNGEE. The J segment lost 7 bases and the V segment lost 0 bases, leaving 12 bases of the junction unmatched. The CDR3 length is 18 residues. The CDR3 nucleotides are TGTGCCAGCAGCGTAGATCGGACTAGCGGAGTCAGGAGCGGGGAGCTGTTTTTT. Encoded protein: CASSVDRTSGVRSGELFF.

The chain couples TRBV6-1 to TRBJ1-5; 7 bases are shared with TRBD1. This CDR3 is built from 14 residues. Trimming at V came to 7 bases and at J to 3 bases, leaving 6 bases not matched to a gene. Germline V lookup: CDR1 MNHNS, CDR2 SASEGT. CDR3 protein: CASMWQGDNQPQHF. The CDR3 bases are TGTGCCAGCATGTGGCAGGGGGACAATCAGCCCCAGCATTTT.

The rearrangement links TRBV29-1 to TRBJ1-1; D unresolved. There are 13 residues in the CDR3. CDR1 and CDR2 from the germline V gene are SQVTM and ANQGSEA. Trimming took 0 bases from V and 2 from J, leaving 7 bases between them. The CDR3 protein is CSVEDPGNTEAFF. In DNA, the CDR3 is TGCAGCGTTGAAGATCCGGGAAACACTGAAGCTTTCTTT.

Here the CDR3 DNA reads TGTGCCAGCAGGGGACAGGGGGCTCCTAATCAGCCCCAGCATTTT. Translating it yields CASRGQGAPNQPQHF. The rearrangement links TRBV28 to TRBJ1-5; 12 bases align to TRBD1. J lost 4 bases, V lost 6 bases, and 4 bases had no gene match. Per germline, CDR1 MDHEN and CDR2 SYDVKM. The CDR3 sequence is 15 residues long. Complete variable domain (other parts from reference TRBV28 and TRBJ1-5): DVKVTQSSRYLVKRTGEKVFLECVQDMDHENMFWYRQDPGLGLRLIYFSYDVKMKEKGDIPEGYSVSREKKERFSLILESASTNQTSMYLCASRGQGAPNQPQHFGDGTRLSIL.

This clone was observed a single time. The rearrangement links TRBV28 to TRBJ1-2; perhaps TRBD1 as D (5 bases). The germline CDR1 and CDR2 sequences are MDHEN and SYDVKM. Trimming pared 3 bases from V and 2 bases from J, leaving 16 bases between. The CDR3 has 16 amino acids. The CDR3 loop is CASSFSPGRPNYGYTF. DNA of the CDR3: TGTGCCAGCAGTTTTTCCCCAGGGAGACCCAACTATGGCTACACCTTC.

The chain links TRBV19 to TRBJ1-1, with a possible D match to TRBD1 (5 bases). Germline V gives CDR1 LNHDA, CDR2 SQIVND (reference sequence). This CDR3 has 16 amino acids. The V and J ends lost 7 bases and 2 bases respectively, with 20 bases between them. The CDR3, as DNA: TGTGCCAGTACGGATCTAGGGAGGCAGGGAAACACTGAAGCTTTCTTT. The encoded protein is CASTDLGRQGNTEAFF.

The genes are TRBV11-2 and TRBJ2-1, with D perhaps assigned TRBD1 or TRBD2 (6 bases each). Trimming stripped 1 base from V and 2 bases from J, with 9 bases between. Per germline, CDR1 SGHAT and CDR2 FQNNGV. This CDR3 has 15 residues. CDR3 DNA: TGTGCCAGCAGCTTAGTCGGGGGCCCCTACAATGAGCAGTTCTTC. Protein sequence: CASSLVGGPYNEQFF.

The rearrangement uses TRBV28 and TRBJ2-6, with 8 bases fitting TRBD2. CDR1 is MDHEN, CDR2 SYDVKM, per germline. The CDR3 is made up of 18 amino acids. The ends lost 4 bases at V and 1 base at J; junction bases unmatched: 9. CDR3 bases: TGTGCCAGCAGTTCCCGTGGGACTAGATTATCTGGGGCCAACGTCCTGACTTTC. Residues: CASSSRGTRLSGANVLTF.

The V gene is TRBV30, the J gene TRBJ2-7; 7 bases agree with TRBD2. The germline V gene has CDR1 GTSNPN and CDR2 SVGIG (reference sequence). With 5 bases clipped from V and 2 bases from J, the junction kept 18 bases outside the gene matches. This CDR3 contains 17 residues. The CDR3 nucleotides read TGTGCCTGGCGGGGGGTGAGGAGGGGAATAAGAACCTACGAGCAGTACTTC. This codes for CAWRGVRRGIRTYEQYF. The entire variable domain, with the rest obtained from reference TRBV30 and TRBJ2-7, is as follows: SQTIHQWPATLVQPVGSPLSLECTVEGTSNPNLYWYRQAAGRGLQLLFYSVGIGQISSEVPQNLSASRPQDRQFILSSKKLLLSDSGFYLCAWRGVRRGIRTYEQYFGPGTRLTVT.